Following are 23 T cell receptor beta chains from one sample sequenced in a study of T cell repertoires in cytomegalovirus infection. TCRdb reanalysed the reads using MiXCR and keeps one entry per CDR3 protein. The table records some 300,000 distinct CDR3 sequences, roughly 17% of them present only once. Specimen: PBMCs. All receptors derive from a human donor in good health (CMV status not recorded). Some clones in this sample may be carry-over from other donors' samples.

This clonotype was found a few times. This chain uses TRBV7-9 with TRBJ2-3; D tentatively reads TRBD1 or TRBD2 (5 bases each). The CDR3 consists of 13 residues. Deletions cut 5 bases from V and 6 bases from J, with 12 bases between. Per germline, CDR1 SEHNR and CDR2 FQNEAQ (reference sequence). The CDR3 here is CASSPGRADTQYF. CDR3 DNA: TGTGCCAGCAGCCCGGGACGGGCGGATACGCAGTATTTT. Variable domain in full (rest from reference TRBV7-9 and TRBJ2-3): DTGVSQNPRHKITKRGQNVTFRCDPISEHNRLYWYRQTLGQGPEFLTYFQNEAQLEKSRLLSDRFSAERPKGSFSTLEIQRTEQGDSAMYLCASSPGRADTQYFGPGTRLTVL.

The chain links TRBV25-1 to TRBJ2-7; TRBD1 is a possible D gene (6 bases). Germline CDR1 and CDR2: MGHDK and SYGVNS. The CDR3 covers 15 residues. V was pared by 0 bases and J by 1 base, with 10 bases between. CDR3 sequence (DNA): TGTGCCAGCAGTGAATATTGGACAGATTCCTACGAGCAGTACTTC. Residues: CASSEYWTDSYEQYF.

At least ten counts were recorded for this clonotype. The chain couples TRBV19 to TRBJ2-3; 8 bases agree with TRBD1. Germline V lookup: CDR1 LNHDA, CDR2 SQIVND (reference sequence). Losses at the gene ends were 11 bases for V and 1 base for J; bases not matched to a gene: 14. CDR3 length: 16 residues. The CDR3 DNA reads as TGTGCCTCACGGGGGACAGGCCTCTCTGGCACAGATACGCAGTATTTT. Protein sequence: CASRGTGLSGTDTQYF.

This chain uses TRBV6-6 with TRBJ1-4; weak D call: TRBD1 (6 bases). The germline CDR1 and CDR2 sequences are MNHNY and SVGAGI (reference sequence). This CDR3 has 13 amino acids. The V end was cut by 6 bases, the J end by 6 bases, with 11 bases between. As DNA, the CDR3 is TGTGCCAGCAGACAGGGTGAGGATGAAAAACTGTTTTTT. Encoded protein: CASRQGEDEKLFF.

In this sample, this clonotype turned up many times. V is TRBV7-8 and J is TRBJ2-1, with a tentative D call TRBD1 (6 bases). Trimming shortened V by 3 bases and J by 4 bases, and 10 bases separated the two germline ends. From germline, CDR1 is SGHVS and CDR2 FQNEAQ. This CDR3 region has 14 residues. DNA of the CDR3: TGTGCCAGCAGCTTGGACAGCGTATACAATGAGCAGTTCTTC. Translating it yields CASSLDSVYNEQFF. Drawing the rest from reference TRBV7-8 and TRBJ2-1, the complete variable domain is GAGVSQSPRYKVAKRGQDVALRCDPISGHVSLFWYQQALGQGPEFLTYFQNEAQLDKSGLPSDRFFAERPEGSVSTLKIQRTQQEDSAVYLCASSLDSVYNEQFFGPGTRLTVL.

This clonotype was detected a few times. V usage is TRBV19 and J usage is TRBJ2-7, with D unresolved. The V and J ends lost 0 bases and 0 bases respectively, with 6 bases between them. Germline loops: CDR1 LNHDA, CDR2 SQIVND (reference sequence). The CDR3 has 14 amino acids. In DNA, the CDR3 is TGTGCCAGTAGTATAGAATGGGACTCCTACGAGCAGTACTTC. As protein: CASSIEWDSYEQYF.

The rearrangement uses TRBV20-1 and TRBJ1-3; maybe TRBD1 (5 bases). This CDR3 has 15 amino acids. Germline V gene sequence: CDR1 DFQATT, CDR2 SNEGSKA (reference sequence). Trimming pared 4 bases from V and 0 bases from J, leaving 13 bases between. The CDR3 reads CSATPVRDSGNTIYF. CDR3 in DNA: TGCAGTGCTACCCCCGTCAGGGACTCTGGAAACACCATATATTTT.

The rearrangement joins TRBV12-3 or TRBV12-4 to TRBJ2-7; perhaps TRBD2 as D (5 bases). Trimming took 8 bases from V and 6 from J, leaving 14 bases between them. The CDR3 contains 12 residues. The CDR3 sequence: CASGLGPLEQYF. The DNA for the CDR3 is TGTGCCAGCGGACTCGGTCCTCTCGAGCAGTACTTC.

This clonotype showed up many times. This rearrangement joins TRBV7-9 to TRBJ1-1, with no clear D. Germline V gene lookup returns CDR1 SEHNR and CDR2 FQNEAQ (reference sequence). Trimming removed 3 bases at V and 2 bases at J, with 7 bases between. CDR3 length: 13 amino acids. The CDR3 spells CASSFASNTEAFF. The CDR3 DNA follows: TGTGCCAGCAGCTTTGCCAGCAACACTGAAGCTTTCTTT.

The chain employs TRBV5-4 and TRBJ1-1; perhaps TRBD1 as D (5 bases). Between the trimmed V and J ends, which lost 0 bases and 2 bases, there was a span of 11 bases. Looked up from germline, CDR1 is SGHNT and CDR2 is YYREEE (reference sequence). The CDR3 extends over 15 amino acids. CDR3 amino acids: CASSLGQTFNTEAFF. The DNA for the CDR3 is TGTGCCAGCAGCTTGGGACAGACCTTTAACACTGAAGCTTTCTTT.

This chain uses TRBV29-1 with TRBJ2-5; D ambiguous. V lost 3 bases, J lost 2 bases, and 10 bases lay in between. This CDR3 region has 13 residues. The V gene's germline CDR1 is SQVTM and CDR2 ANQGSEA. CDR3 residues: CSVEQQHQETQYF. DNA for the CDR3: TGCAGCGTTGAGCAACAGCATCAAGAGACCCAGTACTTC.

The chain joins TRBV29-1 to TRBJ2-1, with D possibly TRBD1 on 6 matching bases. Germline V lookup: CDR1 SQVTM, CDR2 ANQGSEA. CDR3 length: 13 amino acids. Between the trimmed V and J ends, which lost 5 bases and 0 bases, there was a span of 8 bases. The CDR3 bases are TGCAGCGTTACAGGGAGCTCCTACAATGAGCAGTTCTTC. Amino acids: CSVTGSSYNEQFF.

This clonotype was counted only a few times. The rearrangement links TRBV6-4 to TRBJ1-1, with no clear D. Trimming pared 8 bases from V and 0 bases from J, leaving 16 bases between. The CDR3 consists of 15 residues. CDR1 MRHNA and CDR2 SNTAGT come from the germline V gene. The CDR3 protein is CASRVFSEMNTEAFF. The CDR3 DNA is TGTGCCAGCCGTGTGTTTTCGGAGATGAACACTGAAGCTTTCTTT.

This clonotype was counted only a few times. V and J are TRBV19 and TRBJ2-3, with 7 bases lining up with TRBD2. CDR1 and CDR2 (germline): LNHDA, SQIVND (reference sequence). V was clipped by 3 bases and J by 3 bases; unmatched bases: 6. CDR3 length: 15 residues. The CDR3 sequence is CASSILGGGTDTQYF. The CDR3 DNA sequence: TGTGCCAGTAGTATTCTCGGCGGGGGTACAGATACGCAGTATTTT.

CDR3 sequence (DNA): TGTGCCAGCAGTGACAGGGCGGGCGATGAGCAGTTCTTC. It translates to CASSDRAGDEQFF. This chain links TRBV7-9 with TRBJ2-1; 7 positions agree with TRBD1. Germline V gives CDR1 SEHNR, CDR2 FQNEAQ (reference sequence). The J segment lost 8 bases and the V segment lost 6 bases, leaving 7 bases of the junction unmatched. This CDR3 contains 13 residues.

Details on this clonotype: A much larger clone lies a single base off, so this may be a read error. The chain combines TRBV7-2 with TRBJ1-5, with 8 bases matching TRBD1. Germline CDR1 is SGHTA and CDR2 is FQGNSA. The CDR3 loop spans 16 amino acids. Trimming cost V 1 base and J 6 bases; bases outside gene matches: 8. The DNA of the CDR3 is TGTGCCAGCAGCTTAGTGGGCAGGGGGCAGACTCAGCCCCAGCATTTT. This sequence encodes CASSLVGRGQTQPQHF.

This clonotype has a count of ten or more. V is TRBV12-3 or TRBV12-4 and J is TRBJ1-2; D not resolved. This CDR3 is built from 13 residues. V was trimmed by 4 bases and J by 3 bases, leaving 9 bases between them. The CDR3 spells CASSYSHYYGYTF. In DNA, the CDR3 is TGTGCCAGCAGTTACAGCCACTACTATGGCTACACCTTC.

This clonotype was seen just once. The CDR3 DNA is TGTGCCAGCAGATGGACAGGGGAAACAGATACGCAGTATTTT. Protein product: CASRWTGETDTQYF. V and J are TRBV6-1 and TRBJ2-3; 9 bases match TRBD1. Germline assignment: CDR1 MNHNS and CDR2 SASEGT. CDR3 length: 14 amino acids. V gave up 6 bases and J gave up 3 bases; unmatched junction bases: 4.

This clonotype was seen only a few times. This rearrangement joins TRBV7-2 to TRBJ1-6, with D possibly TRBD1 on 5 matching bases. Germline values: CDR1 SGHTA, CDR2 FQGNSA. V gave up 5 bases and J gave up 3 bases, with 8 bases separating them. The CDR3 sequence is 14 residues long. CDR3 amino acids: CASSGGGYNSPLHF. CDR3 in DNA: TGTGCCAGCAGCGGTGGGGGCTATAATTCACCCCTCCACTTT.

This clonotype was seen a few times. CDR3 nucleotides: TGTGCCAGCAGCCAGGGCGTCGGGGCCGCCTTCAAAGCTTTCTTT. It is translated as CASSQGVGAAFKAFF. The chain has TRBV4-2 and TRBJ1-1; a possible D gene is TRBD1 (5 bases). CDR1 and CDR2 (germline): LGHNA, YNFKEQ. This CDR3 is 15 amino acids long. The V and J ends lost 3 bases and 9 bases respectively, with 20 bases between them.

The table lists this clonotype with many counts. V and J are TRBV7-2 and TRBJ2-3; D is ambiguous. CDR1 and CDR2 (germline): SGHTA, FQGNSA. This CDR3 has 15 residues. Trimming left V 4 bases short and J 0 bases short, with 11 bases between. The CDR3 loop reads CASSSRVSSTDTQYF. CDR3 nucleotide sequence: TGTGCCAGCAGCTCTAGGGTATCTAGCACAGATACGCAGTATTTT.

A few counts support this clonotype. The chain joins TRBV11-1 to TRBJ2-5; tentatively, D is TRBD1 (7 bases). CDR1 SGHAT and CDR2 FQDESV come from the germline V gene (reference sequence). This CDR3 region has 14 residues. Trimming stripped 4 bases from V and 5 bases from J, with 14 bases between. CDR3 sequence: CASSYARGVETQYF. CDR3 coding DNA: TGTGCCAGCAGCTATGCCAGGGGGGTTGAGACCCAGTACTTC.

The count of this clonotype is one. V is TRBV5-8 and J is TRBJ2-1, with 8 nucleotides matching TRBD2. This CDR3 spans 16 amino acids. CDR1 SGHTS and CDR2 YDEGEE come from the germline V gene. V gave up 4 bases and J gave up 7 bases; unmatched junction bases: 13. The CDR3 sequence is CASSPNLAGLMNEQFF. The CDR3 DNA reads TGTGCCAGCAGCCCCAACCTAGCGGGTTTAATGAATGAGCAGTTCTTC.